A selection of T cell receptor beta chains follows, all from one sample in a study of shared clonotypes between healthy human individuals. Assay used: immunoSEQ multiplex PCR; TCRdb lists only in-frame clones, some missing. The repertoire holds under 120,000 clones, with about 67% as singletons. The sample was memory CD8+ T cells sorted from blood. Receptors were obtained from a woman in her twenties or thirties in good health. Each CDR3 is given without its conserved first and last residue. Each record gives: J gene, V gene, CDR3 protein.

>TRBJ2-1|TRBV14
ASSQAGIYNEQF
>TRBJ2-5|TRBV9
ASSVGGNEGTQY
>TRBJ1-6|TRBV28
ASGPQPLH
>TRBJ1-2|TRBV5-1
ASSSTAGYGYT
>TRBJ2-1|TRBV25-1
ASSLIDNNEQF
>TRBJ2-7|TRBV29-1
SARLAEPSYEQY
>TRBJ1-2|TRBV7-2
ASSFTPPPPNYGYT
>TRBJ2-7|TRBV6-5
ASSLAGPYEQY
>TRBJ1-3|TRBV29-1
SVPGGAGGNTIY
>TRBJ2-7|TRBV19
ASTPGTGSYEQY
>TRBJ2-1|TRBV7-6
ASSSAISGPSSYNEQF
>TRBJ1-1|TRBV25-1
ASSDLQGYTEAF
>TRBJ1-1|TRBV6-4
ASSIGQGPDTEAF
>TRBJ2-2|TRBV10-3
AFQANTGELF
>TRBJ2-1|TRBV7-9
ASSLVGGSNEQF
>TRBJ1-4|TRBV28
ASTVGGAGDEKLF
>TRBJ2-7|TRBV27
ASSAGQANYEQY
>TRBJ2-2|TRBV7-9
ASSLAAGGYTGELF
>TRBJ2-3|TRBV10-1
ASSESGSTQY
>TRBJ2-5|TRBV11-2
ASSLAGAGETQY
>TRBJ2-5|TRBV10-2
ASSEPHGSQTQY
>TRBJ2-7|TRBV18
ASSPGLAISYEQY
>TRBJ1-5|TRBV2
ACRQAGNSNQPQH
>TRBJ2-7|TRBV5-6
ASSLGSAGGYEQY
>TRBJ1-1|TRBV27
ASSFDRERLDTEAF
>TRBJ2-2|TRBV28
ASSGGTSGRTGELF
>TRBJ2-3|TRBV2
ASTGTDTQY
>NA|TRBV5-6
ASSLRWVRGSEQY
>TRBJ2-1|TRBV12-5
ASGSGTGGGNEQF
>TRBJ2-5|TRBV29-1
SVEKPLDRPGGGETQY
>TRBJ2-5|TRBV2
ASLTSGNQETQY
>TRBJ1-2|TRBV5-1
ASSFSPGSDGYT
>TRBJ1-5|TRBV16
ASSPTWGNQPQH
>TRBJ2-3|TRBV15
ATSRVFGSTDTQY
>TRBJ1-2|TRBV6-5
ASSPTGGGYGYT
>TRBJ2-1|TRBV4-1
ASSQVSVAGGSSSYNEQF
>TRBJ2-7|TRBV6-1
ASSVTLLDYEQY
>TRBJ2-5|TRBV5-1
ASSPKGGYQETQY
>TRBJ2-1|TRBV6-6
ASSGQGSYNEQF
>TRBJ2-1|TRBV28
ASRETSGSSYNEQF
>TRBJ1-5|TRBV2
ASRETGRQPQH
>TRBJ1-1|TRBV27
ASSSHSENTEAF
>TRBJ2-1|TRBV29-1
SVEVLVLNEQF
>TRBJ2-3|TRBV6-4
ASSDGRDGTDTQY
>TRBJ2-7|TRBV27
ASSSVLGGGWNEQY
>TRBJ2-5|TRBV28
ASSVWTSGTSTETQY
>TRBJ2-7|TRBV11-2
ASSIYRGLAGVSTYEQY
>TRBJ2-3|TRBV6-4
ASRPLAGGADTQY
>TRBJ2-7|TRBV19
ASSSGRASYEQY
>TRBJ2-6|TRBV29-1
SVPGTDSGANVLT
>TRBJ2-3|TRBV2
ASSDLGGLPKDTQY